This T cell receptor beta chain stems from a study of T cells in Graves' hyperthyroidism and ophthalmopathy. This clonotype was seen a few times. The antigen remains unidentified. The authors deemed Graves' hyperthyroidism stable absent ophthalmopathy progression within 18 months. Among the patients, aged 18 to 65, hyperthyroidism was newly diagnosed and had lasted under 2 months. Study-wide points: Ophthalmopathy could be told apart from stable hyperthyroidism with a 13 V-J model. Most expanded thyroid clonotypes above 0.001 also appeared in blood.

What was amplified from RNA transcripts were TCR beta CDR3 regions. Primed by the HTBI set, a first-round RT-PCR was run on the TCR CDR3. TCRdb re-called the multiplex PCR reads through MiXCR, storing one row per CDR3 protein. The data hold around 540,000 distinct CDR3 sequences, with around 42% observed a single time. Germline CDR1 reads SGHTA; CDR2 reads FQGTGA. The J segment lost 7 bases and the V segment lost 5 bases, leaving 6 bases of the junction unmatched. There are 14 residues in the CDR3. This chain connects TRBV7-3 to TRBJ1-2; TRBD1 matches at 11 bases. The TCR was taken from a woman between 18 and 30 years old with Graves' hyperthyroidism. Sequences were obtained from peripheral blood or thyroid tissue (not recorded which). CDR3 residues: CASSPGQGASGYTF. CDR3 bases: TGTGCCAGCAGCCCTGGACAGGGGGCGTCTGGCTACACCTTC.